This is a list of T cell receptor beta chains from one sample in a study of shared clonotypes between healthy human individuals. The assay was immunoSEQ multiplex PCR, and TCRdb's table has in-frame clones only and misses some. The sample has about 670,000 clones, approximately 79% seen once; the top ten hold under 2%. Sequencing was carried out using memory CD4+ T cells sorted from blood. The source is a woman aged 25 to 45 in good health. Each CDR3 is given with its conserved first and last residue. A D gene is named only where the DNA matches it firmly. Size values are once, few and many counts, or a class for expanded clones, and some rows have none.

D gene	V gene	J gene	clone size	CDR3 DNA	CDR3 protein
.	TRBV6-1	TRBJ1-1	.	TGTGCCAGCAGTCCCAGGGGCGGAAACACTGAAGCTTTCTTT	CASSPRGGNTEAFF
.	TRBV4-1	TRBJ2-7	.	TGCGCCAGCAGCCAAGATGTACCGCCCTACGAGCAGTACTTC	CASSQDVPPYEQYF
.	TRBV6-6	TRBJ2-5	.	TGTGCCAGCATGGGGTTCCAAGAGACCCAGTACTTC	CASMGFQETQYF
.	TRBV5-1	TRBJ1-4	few	TGCGCCAGCAGCGCGCAGCCAGGGACGAATGAAAAACTGTTTTTT	CASSAQPGTNEKLFF
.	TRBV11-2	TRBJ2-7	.	TGTGCCAGCAGCTTAGCCCGGGACACTCAGTACTTC	CASSLARDTQYF
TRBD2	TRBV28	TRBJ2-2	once	TGTGCCAGCACGGCGGGAGCAGGCACCGGGGAGCTGTTTTTT	CASTAGAGTGELFF
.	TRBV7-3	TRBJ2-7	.	TGTGCCAGCAGCCGCAGACCGGAGGCGGGCTACGAGCAGTACTTC	CASSRRPEAGYEQYF
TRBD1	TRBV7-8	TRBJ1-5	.	TGTGCCAGCAGCACCCGCTCAAGGGGGCGAGGTATCAATCAGCCCCAGCATTTT	CASSTRSRGRGINQPQHF
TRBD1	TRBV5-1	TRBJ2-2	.	TGCGCCAGCAGGATGGGGGACAGGGACACCGGGGAGCTGTTTTTT	CASRMGDRDTGELFF
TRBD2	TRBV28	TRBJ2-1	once	TGTGCCAGCAGTTTATCCTCGGGAGGAAGAAATGAGCAGTTCTTC	CASSLSSGGRNEQFF
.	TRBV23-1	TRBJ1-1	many	TGCGCCAGCAGTCCTAGGAACACTGAAGCTTTCTTT	CASSPRNTEAFF
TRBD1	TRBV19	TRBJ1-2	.	TGTGCCAGTAGTCCCCGGGACAGGGGGCGGTACACCTTC	CASSPRDRGRYTF
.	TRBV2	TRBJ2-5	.	TGTGCCAGCACCTTTAAACTCCGGTACCAAGAGACCCAGTACTTC	CASTFKLRYQETQYF
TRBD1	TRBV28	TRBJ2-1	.	TGTGCCAGCAGCCCTCCGGGACAGGGGGTTTTGGGCTCCTACAATGAGCAGTTCTTC	CASSPPGQGVLGSYNEQFF
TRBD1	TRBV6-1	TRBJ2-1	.	TGTGCCAGCAGGGAAACAGGGGGCTACTACAATGAGCAGTTCTTC	CASRETGGYYNEQFF
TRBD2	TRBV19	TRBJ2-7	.	TGTGCCAGTAGTAAAAGAGCGGGATTAGGCGAGCAGTACTTC	CASSKRAGLGEQYF
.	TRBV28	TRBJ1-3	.	TGTGCCAGCGGGATCTCTGGAAACACCATATATTTT	CASGISGNTIYF
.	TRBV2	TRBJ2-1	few	TGTGCCAGCAGTGAATGGGGGAGCAGTGAGCAGTTCTTC	CASSEWGSSEQFF
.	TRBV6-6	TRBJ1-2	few	TGTGCCAGCAGTGAGTCAGACTATGGCTACACCTTC	CASSESDYGYTF
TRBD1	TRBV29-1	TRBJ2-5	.	TGCAGCGTTGTTATCGGGACAGAAGAGACCCAGTACTTC	CSVVIGTEETQYF
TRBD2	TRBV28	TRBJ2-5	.	TGTGCCAGCAGTGGGCAAGGTAGCGGGGTACGGACCCAGTACTTC	CASSGQGSGVRTQYF
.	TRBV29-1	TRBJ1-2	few	TGCAGCGCCTATTCAGGGGACTATGGCTACACCTTC	CSAYSGDYGYTF
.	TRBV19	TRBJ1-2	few	TGTGCCAGTAGTAGGGGACCTAACTATGGCTACACCTTC	CASSRGPNYGYTF
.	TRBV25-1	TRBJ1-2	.	TGTGCCAGCAGTGACGGGAATGGCTACACCTTC	CASSDGNGYTF
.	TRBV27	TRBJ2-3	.	TGTGCCAGCAGTTTGGCGGGACCGCCTAACACAGATACGCAGTATTTT	CASSLAGPPNTDTQYF
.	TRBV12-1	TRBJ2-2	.	TGTGCCAGCCACCAGGGTGGGACCGGGGAGCTGTTTTTT	CASHQGGTGELFF
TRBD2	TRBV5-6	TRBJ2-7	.	TGTGCCAGCAGCGTTCGGACTAGCGGGATCGTATACGAGCAGTACTTC	CASSVRTSGIVYEQYF
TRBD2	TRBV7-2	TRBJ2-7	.	TGTGCCAGCAGCTTAGTTAGTAGCGGGACTGGCTCCTACGAGCAGTACTTC	CASSLVSSGTGSYEQYF
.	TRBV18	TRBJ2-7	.	TGTGCCAGCTCACCTAACAGGGAACCCGAGCAGTACTTC	CASSPNREPEQYF
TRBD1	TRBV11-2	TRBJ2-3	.	TGTGCCAGCAGCTTAAGATTCGCGGGACAGGGGGAATTAACAGATACGCAGTATTTT	CASSLRFAGQGELTDTQYF
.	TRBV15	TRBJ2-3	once	TGTGCCACCAGCGGGCTTCTTGGCTCGGGGACAGATACGCAGTATTTT	CATSGLLGSGTDTQYF
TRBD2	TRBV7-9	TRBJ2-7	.	TGTGCCAGCAGTTCACCGGGACTAGCGGGGGGCGAGCAGTACTTC	CASSSPGLAGGEQYF
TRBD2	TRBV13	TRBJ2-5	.	TGTGCCAGCAGCCCAAAAAGCGGGAGGGGGCAAGAGACCCAGTACTTC	CASSPKSGRGQETQYF
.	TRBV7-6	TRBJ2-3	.	TGTGCCAGCAGCTTAGTTGCAGATACGCAGTATTTT	CASSLVADTQYF
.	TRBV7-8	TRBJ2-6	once	TGTGCCAGCAGCTTAGCTGAGGGTCCCCACTTCTCTGGGGCCAACGTCCTGACTTTC	CASSLAEGPHFSGANVLTF
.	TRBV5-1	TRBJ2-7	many	TGCGCCAGCAGCCAAGGACAGTCCCCCTACGAGCAGTACTTC	CASSQGQSPYEQYF
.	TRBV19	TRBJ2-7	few	TGTGCCAGTCGAGGCACCACCTACGAGCAGTACTTC	CASRGTTYEQYF
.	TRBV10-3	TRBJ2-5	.	TGTGCCATCAGTGAGCCCGTACAGGGAGGACAGACCCAGTACTTC	CAISEPVQGGQTQYF
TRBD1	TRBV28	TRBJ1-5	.	TGTGCCAGCAGTTGGGGGGAGGGGGCAGGTCAGCCCCAGCATTTT	CASSWGEGAGQPQHF
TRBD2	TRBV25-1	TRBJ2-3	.	TGTGCCAGCAGGGGACTAGCGGGGGATACGCAGTATTTT	CASRGLAGDTQYF
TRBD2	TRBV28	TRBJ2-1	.	TGTGCCAGCAGTTCCTCGGGAGGGCCTGTGGATGAGCAGTTCTTC	CASSSSGGPVDEQFF
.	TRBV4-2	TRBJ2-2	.	TGTGCCGCCGGGGGGACACTCACCGGGGAGCTGTTTTTT	CAAGGTLTGELFF
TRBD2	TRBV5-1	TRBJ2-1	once	TGCGCCAGCAGCTGGGGACTAGCGGGGGGCTACAATGAGCAGTTCTTC	CASSWGLAGGYNEQFF
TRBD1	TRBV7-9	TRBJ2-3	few	TGTGCCCTCAGCTTAACAGGGACAGCAACAGATACGCAGTATTTT	CALSLTGTATDTQYF
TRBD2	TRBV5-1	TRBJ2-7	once	TGCGCCAGCAGCTTCGGCGGGAGTGCTAACGAGCAGTACTTC	CASSFGGSANEQYF
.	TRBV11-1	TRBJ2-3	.	TGTGCCAGCAGCTTTGGACTCACCACAGATACGCAGTATTTT	CASSFGLTTDTQYF
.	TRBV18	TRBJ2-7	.	TGTGCCAGCTCACCACCGACAGACTACGAGCAGTACTTC	CASSPPTDYEQYF
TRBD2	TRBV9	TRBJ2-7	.	TGTGCCAGCAGCGTGGCGGCTAGCGGGAGAGGTTCCTACGAGCAGTACTTC	CASSVAASGRGSYEQYF
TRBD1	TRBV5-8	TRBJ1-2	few	TGTGCCAGCAGCTTTCCGACAGGGGGAGTTCACTATGGCTACACCTTC	CASSFPTGGVHYGYTF
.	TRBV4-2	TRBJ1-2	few	TGTGCCAGCAGCCAAGATCCGGTAGGAGATTACTATGGCTACACCTTC	CASSQDPVGDYYGYTF
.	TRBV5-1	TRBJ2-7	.	TGCGCCAGCAGCTTAGCACGGGACAACAACGAGCAGTACTTC	CASSLARDNNEQYF
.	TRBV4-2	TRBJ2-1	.	TGTGCCAGCAGCCATGGGGGAGGAGCCAATGAGCAGTTCTTC	CASSHGGGANEQFF
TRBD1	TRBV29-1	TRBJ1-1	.	TGCAGCGCCCGACAGGGGTCAAACACTGAAGCTTTCTTT	CSARQGSNTEAFF
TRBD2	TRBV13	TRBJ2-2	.	TGTGCCAGCAGCCCGGGGACTAGCGGGATTGGGGAGCTGTTTTTT	CASSPGTSGIGELFF
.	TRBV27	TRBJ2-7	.	TGTGCCAGCAGTTTATCGTCCGGACTGGTGGTTTTCCAGTACTTC	CASSLSSGLVVFQYF